This T cell receptor (beta chain) was captured by sequencing in a study of blood T cell repertoires in COVID-19. Study-level information: Sites across the United States, Italy and Spain contributed samples from acute and convalescent COVID-19. In each case, the material was cDNA or gDNA derived from T cells, B-cell-depleted T cells, or PBMCs.

Germline lookup yields CDR1 SNHLY and CDR2 FYNNEI. The CDR3 covers 15 residues. The V end was cut by 7 bases, the J end by 0 bases, with 12 bases between. Per the authors' pipeline: Estimates of nucleated cell counts were drawn from the amplification of reference gene primers. Clones were read by immunoSEQ multiplex PCR, and TCRdb kept only the in-frame ones, dropping some. V, J and clone size reflect that table, while D and trimming were determined from the DNA. Here the sample spans roughly 180,000 clones, 86% being singletons. The receptor comes from a man between 65 and 80 years old with active or convalescent COVID-19. The chain is built from TRBV2 and TRBJ2-2; D is possibly TRBD2 (6 bases). The material sequenced was peripheral blood. CDR3 sequence: CASMAGRPNTGELFF. The CDR3 DNA reads TGTGCCAGCATGGCGGGGCGGCCGAACACCGGGGAGCTGTTTTTT.